Given below is one TCR beta chain in context. Its antigen is unidentified. With 5 bases removed from V and 7 bases from J, the gap between germline ends came to 21 bases. Germline values: CDR1 SGHTA, CDR2 FQGNSA. CDR3 length: 17 amino acids. This sample is drawn from a study of T cells in Graves' hyperthyroidism and ophthalmopathy. Study results and limitations: Within blood appeared most thyroid clonotypes that had expanded above 0.001.

RNA transcripts served as the template for amplifying TCR beta CDR3 regions. With the HTBI primer set, the TCR CDR3 went through a first round of RT-PCR. TCRdb ran MiXCR on the multiplex PCR reads and lists one entry per CDR3 protein. The table shows roughly 800,000 distinct CDR3 sequences, with approximately 40% occurring only once. It was considered stable Graves' hyperthyroidism when ophthalmopathy did not progress within 18 months. This chain joins TRBV7-2 and TRBJ1-6; D gene unclear. This receptor was identified in a man aged 18 to 29 with Graves' hyperthyroidism. Sequencing was performed on blood. CDR3 bases: TGTGCCAGCAGCCAAGATTCCGACATTCTCTTCAATTCACCCCTCCACTTT. Translated, it gives CASSQDSDILFNSPLHF.